These 27 T cell receptor beta chains share one sample of origin, sequenced in a study of T cell repertoires in cytomegalovirus infection. TCRdb analysed the reads with MiXCR anew, one entry per CDR3 protein. The table lists 650,000 to 900,000 distinct CDR3 sequences, 25% to 30% of them singletons, with about an eighth in the top ten. Antigens of these TCRs are unknown. The sequenced sample was cultured CD8+ T cells from PBMCs, obtained from culture after CMV antigen stimulation. Receptors originate from a human donor in good health (CMV status not recorded). Some clones in this sample may be carry-over from other donors' samples.

The chain joins TRBV5-5 to TRBJ2-7; no firm D call. This CDR3 is 13 amino acids long. The V and J ends lost 2 bases and 7 bases respectively, with 13 bases between them. Germline V gene data show CDR1 as SGHKS and CDR2 as YYEKEE (reference sequence). The CDR3 loop is CASSFPGPEEQYV. The CDR3 DNA is TGTGCCAGCAGCTTCCCCGGGCCGGAGGAGCAGTACGTC.

V usage is TRBV28 and J usage is TRBJ1-6; TRBD1 might be the D (6 bases). Germline V gene lookup returns CDR1 MDHEN and CDR2 SYDVKM. Trimming removed 7 bases at V and 0 bases at J, with 13 bases between. The CDR3 loop spans 16 amino acids. The CDR3 spells CASTLTGSSYNSPLHF. The CDR3 region has the DNA TGTGCCAGCACCCTGACAGGAAGCTCCTATAATTCACCCCTCCACTTT.

This clonotype has only a few counts. The CDR3 is CASRGDSYEQYF. The CDR3 nucleotides are TGTGCCAGCCGTGGGGACAGCTACGAGCAGTACTTC. This chain connects TRBV12-3 or TRBV12-4 to TRBJ2-7, with 7 bases aligning to TRBD1. This CDR3 spans 12 amino acids. Trimming took 8 bases from V and 3 from J; bases not matched to a gene: 4.

In its sample, this clonotype was seen many times. The rearrangement links TRBV7-2 to TRBJ1-1; D remains ambiguous. V lost 5 bases to trimming and J lost 3 bases, with 7 bases between them. CDR1 and CDR2 from the germline V gene are SGHTA and FQGNSA. There are 12 residues in the CDR3. This CDR3 is CASSGSYTEAFF. The CDR3 coding sequence is TGTGCCAGCAGCGGCAGCTACACTGAAGCTTTCTTT.

The V and J genes are TRBV28 and TRBJ2-7, with 10 bases identical to TRBD2. Trimming took 5 bases from V and 9 from J; bases not matched to a gene: 10. Germline CDR1 and CDR2: MDHEN and SYDVKM. The CDR3 covers 14 residues. This CDR3 is CASSQAGGLFGQYF. Here the CDR3 DNA reads TGTGCCAGCAGTCAAGCGGGGGGGTTGTTCGGGCAGTACTTC.

The V and J genes are TRBV6-5 and TRBJ2-2; 10 positions agree with TRBD1. V was clipped by 6 bases and J by 4 bases; unmatched bases: 8. From germline, CDR1 is MNHEY and CDR2 SVGAGI. The CDR3 has 16 amino acids. The CDR3 DNA is TGTGCCAGCAGCCCAGGGCGGGACAGGGGCACCGGGGAGCTGTTTTTT. Its translation: CASSPGRDRGTGELFF.

The rearrangement joins TRBV2 to TRBJ2-2, with 9 bases aligning to TRBD1. This CDR3 is 15 amino acids long. The ends lost 7 bases at V and 4 bases at J; junction bases unmatched: 7. Germline V CDR1 and CDR2: SNHLY, FYNNEI. In DNA, the CDR3 is TGTGCCAGCAAGTTCGGACAGGGGATCACCGGGGAGCTGTTTTTT. Its translation is CASKFGQGITGELFF. Combining the CDR3 with reference TRBV2 and TRBJ2-2 gives the whole variable domain EPEVTQTPSHQVTQMGQEVILRCVPISNHLYFYWYRQILGQKVEFLVSFYNNEISEKSEIFDDQFSVERPDGSNFTLKIRSTKLEDSAMYFCASKFGQGITGELFFGEGSRLTVL.

Written as DNA, the CDR3 is TGTGCCACCCCGGGACAGGGTCGGACTGAAGCTTTCTTT. It is translated as CATPGQGRTEAFF. This rearrangement joins TRBV2 to TRBJ1-1; TRBD1 aligns across 9 bases. This CDR3 has 13 residues. Germline V gene sequence: CDR1 SNHLY, CDR2 FYNNEI. Germline trimming cut 10 bases from V and 5 bases from J; bases unmatched to any gene: 8.

This clonotype appeared a single time. CDR3 sequence (DNA): TGTGCCAGCAGCCCTAGCTCACGGGGGAACACCGGGGAGCTGTTTTTT. Encoded protein: CASSPSSRGNTGELFF. The rearrangement uses TRBV7-9 and TRBJ2-2, with D possibly matching TRBD2 (5 bases). This CDR3 has 16 amino acids. CDR1 is SEHNR, CDR2 FQNEAQ, per germline (reference sequence). V was clipped by 5 bases and J by 1 base, with 14 bases between them. The variable domain in full, completed from reference TRBV7-9 and TRBJ2-2, reads DTGVSQNPRHKITKRGQNVTFRCDPISEHNRLYWYRQTLGQGPEFLTYFQNEAQLEKSRLLSDRFSAERPKGSFSTLEIQRTEQGDSAMYLCASSPSSRGNTGELFFGEGSRLTVL.

This chain uses TRBV10-3 with TRBJ2-5; 7 bases match TRBD1. This CDR3 has 12 residues. Germline lookup yields CDR1 ENHRY and CDR2 SYGVKD. Trimming took 7 bases from V and 5 from J; bases not matched to a gene: 4. The CDR3 bases are TGTGCCATCAAGGACAGGCGGGAGACCCAGTACTTC. Translating gives CAIKDRRETQYF.

This CDR3 reads CSVDDSMGARAAFF. CDR3 DNA: TGCAGCGTCGACGACAGTATGGGGGCGAGAGCAGCTTTCTTT. The chain recombines TRBV29-1 with TRBJ1-1; perhaps TRBD1 as D (6 bases). CDR3 length: 14 residues. V shed 6 bases and J shed 10 bases, with 24 bases lying between them. Germline CDR1 and CDR2: SQVTM and ANQGSEA.

This clonotype was picked up a small number of times. This chain joins TRBV7-9 and TRBJ2-1, with 7 bases that match TRBD2. With 4 bases clipped from V and 2 bases from J, the junction kept 17 bases outside the gene matches. Germline-derived CDR1 and CDR2 are SEHNR and FQNEAQ (reference sequence). CDR3 length: 19 residues. The CDR3 nucleotides are TGTGCCAGCAGCTCCCAAACGGGGCGGGGGTTCGAGCCCTACAATGAGCAGTTCTTC. This codes for CASSSQTGRGFEPYNEQFF.

Concerning this clonotype itself: One end of the junction varies from germline; a read error may be responsible. The chain is built from TRBV7-7 and TRBJ2-3; possible D gene TRBD2, 6 bases. CDR1 and CDR2 (germline): SSHAT, FNYEAQ (reference sequence). The CDR3 loop spans 14 amino acids. CDR3: CASSPRGAGDTQYF. The DNA for the CDR3 is TGTGCTAGCAGCCCTCGCGGGGCCGGAGATACGCAGTATTTT.

This clonotype was observed a handful of times. This rearrangement joins TRBV7-8 to TRBJ2-1; TRBD2 is a possible D gene (7 bases). This CDR3 comprises 17 residues. The germline V gene has CDR1 SGHVS and CDR2 FQNEAQ. V shed 5 bases and J shed 2 bases, with 19 bases lying between them. CDR3 protein: CASSRTPAGAAYNEQFF. CDR3 coding DNA: TGTGCCAGCAGCCGTACCCCGGCGGGGGCCGCCTACAATGAGCAGTTCTTC.

This clonotype has ten or more counts. The chain joins TRBV12-3 or TRBV12-4 to TRBJ1-1; tentative D call: TRBD1 (5 bases). The CDR3 contains 13 residues. V gave up 3 bases and J gave up 3 bases, with 8 bases separating them. CDR3 DNA: TGTGCCAGCAGTTTGACGGGACACACTGAAGCTTTCTTT. Translating it yields CASSLTGHTEAFF.

The genes are TRBV6-5 and TRBJ1-5; D is ambiguous. The germline V and J ends were trimmed by 10 bases and 1 base, with 14 bases remaining between them. The CDR3 has 14 amino acids. CDR1 is MNHEY, CDR2 SVGAGI, per germline. As DNA, the CDR3 is TGTGCCACCCTGGGGAGAGGAAGCAATCAGCCCCAGCATTTT. Translating gives CATLGRGSNQPQHF.

A few counts support this clonotype. This rearrangement joins TRBV4-1 to TRBJ1-2, with TRBD1 matching over 11 bases. The CDR3 is 13 residues long. V shed 3 bases and J 10 bases; nucleotides not matched to a gene: 4. Germline V CDR1 and CDR2: MGHRA, YSYEKL. In DNA, the CDR3 is TGCGCCAGCAGCCAGGAGGGACAGGGGGACTACACCTTC. Translating gives CASSQEGQGDYTF.

The gene calls are TRBV6-1 and TRBJ1-6; 8 bases agree with TRBD1. Trimming removed 5 bases from V and 0 bases from J; junction bases left unmatched: 6. The CDR3 spans 17 residues. Looked up from germline, CDR1 is MNHNS and CDR2 is SASEGT. The CDR3 region has the DNA TGTGCCAGCAGTCCTCAGGGGGCAAGCTCCTATAATTCACCCCTCCACTTT. The encoded protein is CASSPQGASSYNSPLHF.

The V and J genes are TRBV6-5 and TRBJ1-3; weak D call: TRBD1 (6 bases). The CDR3 has 16 residues. In germline, CDR1 is MNHEY, CDR2 SVGAGI. The V end was cut by 1 base, the J end by 4 bases, with 14 bases between. CDR3 amino acids: CASSYWTVRAGNTIYF. The CDR3 bases are TGTGCCAGCAGTTACTGGACAGTAAGGGCAGGAAACACCATATATTTT.

This clonotype was recorded a few times. The genes are TRBV15 and TRBJ2-3; 7 bases agree with TRBD1. Trimming removed 4 bases from V and 2 bases from J; junction bases left unmatched: 12. Germline CDR1 is LNHNV and CDR2 is YYDKDF (reference sequence). The length of the CDR3 is 17 residues. The CDR3 region is CATSTDQGDGFTDTQYF. The CDR3 DNA reads TGTGCCACCAGCACAGACCAGGGGGACGGATTCACAGATACGCAGTATTTT.

The CDR3 here is CASSQDPLAKYNEQFF. The CDR3, as DNA: TGCGCCAGCAGCCAAGATCCCCTAGCGAAGTACAATGAGCAGTTCTTC. J is TRBJ2-1 and V is TRBV4-3; D perhaps matches TRBD2 (6 bases). V lost 0 bases, J lost 4 bases, and 13 bases lay in between. Germline CDR1 is LGHNA and CDR2 is YSLEER. The CDR3 runs to 16 residues.

The chain uses TRBV7-3 and TRBJ2-2; tentative D call: TRBD2 (5 bases). Germline CDR1 reads SGHTA; CDR2 reads FQGTGA. Between the trimmed V and J ends, which lost 4 bases and 6 bases, there was a span of 12 bases. The CDR3 has 14 amino acids. The CDR3 loop is CASSSAGISGELFF. CDR3 bases: TGTGCCAGCAGCTCCGCCGGGATTTCCGGGGAGCTGTTTTTT.

This chain links TRBV19 with TRBJ2-1; TRBD1 or TRBD2 may be the D gene (5 bases each). The CDR3 covers 13 residues. The germline CDR1 and CDR2 sequences are LNHDA and SQIVND (reference sequence). V was shortened by 4 bases and J by 4 bases, with 8 bases between the two germline ends. In nucleotides, the CDR3 is TGTGCCAGTAGTAGGGGGAAATACAATGAGCAGTTCTTC. Its translation: CASSRGKYNEQFF.

This clonotype occurred once. This chain uses TRBV2 with TRBJ2-7, with 9 bases lining up with TRBD2. CDR1 SNHLY and CDR2 FYNNEI come from the germline V gene. Trimming cost V 4 bases and J 4 bases; bases outside gene matches: 8. This CDR3 has 15 amino acids. CDR3 bases: TGTGCCAGCAGTGCATGGGCTAGCGGGGTTTACGAGCAGTACTTC. Its translation is CASSAWASGVYEQYF. Using reference TRBV2 and TRBJ2-7 for the parts outside the CDR3, the full variable domain is EPEVTQTPSHQVTQMGQEVILRCVPISNHLYFYWYRQILGQKVEFLVSFYNNEISEKSEIFDDQFSVERPDGSNFTLKIRSTKLEDSAMYFCASSAWASGVYEQYFGPGTRLTVT.

The chain is built from TRBV19 and TRBJ2-2; D not resolved. The V gene lost 3 bases and the J gene lost 8 bases, with 13 bases spanning the gap. Germline CDR1 reads LNHDA; CDR2 reads SQIVND (reference sequence). The CDR3 covers 14 residues. The CDR3 sequence: CASSIISLAGELFF. The CDR3 DNA follows: TGTGCCAGTAGTATTATTTCACTCGCTGGGGAGCTGTTTTTT.

The sample holds a few counts of this clonotype. The V and J genes are TRBV7-9 and TRBJ1-4, with 7 bases identical to TRBD1. CDR3 length equals 16 residues. J was trimmed by 7 bases and V by 4 bases; bases with no gene match: 12. CDR1 is SEHNR, CDR2 FQNEAQ, per germline (reference sequence). CDR3 residues: CASSSGTVVETEKLFF. The CDR3 DNA reads TGTGCCAGCAGCTCCGGGACAGTAGTAGAAACTGAAAAACTGTTTTTT.

The sample holds a few counts of this clonotype. The chain joins TRBV11-2 to TRBJ2-1, with 8 bases lining up with TRBD2. V shed 5 bases and J 3 bases; nucleotides not matched to a gene: 6. Per the germline V gene, CDR1 is SGHAT and CDR2 is FQNNGV. The length of the CDR3 is 15 residues. CDR3 DNA: TGTGCCAGCAGCGTAGGAAGCGGGGGCTACAATGAGCAGTTCTTC. As protein: CASSVGSGGYNEQFF. Filled out from reference TRBV11-2 and TRBJ2-1, the complete variable domain reads EAGVAQSPRYKIIEKRQSVAFWCNPISGHATLYWYQQILGQGPKLLIQFQNNGVVDDSQLPKDRFSAERLKGVDSTLKIQPAKLEDSAVYLCASSVGSGGYNEQFFGPGTRLTVL.